The present TCR beta chain was sequenced within a study of cytomegalovirus exposure and HLA in healthy donors. Study outcomes and limitations: Among immune exposure information, only CMV serostatus was available.

This CDR3 spans 16 amino acids. Per germline, CDR1 MDHEN and CDR2 SYDVKM. The V and J ends lost 4 bases and 3 bases, in that order; junction bases with no gene match: 9. PCR primers comprised 60 Vbeta and 13 Jbeta primers. Assay: immunoSEQ multiplex PCR; the TCRdb copy retains only in-frame clones and omits some. Of roughly 80,000 clones in the sample, under 65% were seen once. In the case of this clone: Its antigen is not identified.

Sequencing input: PBMCs. The receptor comes from a male donor in good health and CMV-seropositive. V is TRBV28 and J is TRBJ1-2; 9 bases agree with TRBD1. The CDR3 bases are TGTGCCAGCAGTTCCTCCGGGACAGGGTCGGACTATGGCTACACCTTC. It translates to CASSSSGTGSDYGYTF.